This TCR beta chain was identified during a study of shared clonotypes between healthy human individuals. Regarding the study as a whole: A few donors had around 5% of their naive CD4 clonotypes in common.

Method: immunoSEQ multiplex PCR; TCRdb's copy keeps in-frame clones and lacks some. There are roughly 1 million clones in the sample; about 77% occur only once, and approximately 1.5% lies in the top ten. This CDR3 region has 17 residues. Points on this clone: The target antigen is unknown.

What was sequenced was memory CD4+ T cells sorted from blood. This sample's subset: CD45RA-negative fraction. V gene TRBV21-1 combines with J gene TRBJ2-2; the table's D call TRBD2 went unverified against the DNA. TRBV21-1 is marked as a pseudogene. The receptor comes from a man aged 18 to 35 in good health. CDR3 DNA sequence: TGTGCCAGCAGCCGAAAAGACTCGGGGGTCGGCACCGGGGAGCTGTTTTTT. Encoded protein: CASSRKDSGVGTGELFF.